This T cell receptor beta chain was sequenced for a study of cytomegalovirus exposure and HLA in healthy donors (TCRdb year 2017). Some background on the complete study: An earlier analysis of under 600 of the donors reported approximately 270 Gb of sequence data and 117 million unique TCR beta sequences from 150 million to 200 million T cells. The number of donors typed differed by locus, with 629-630 for A, B, C, DRB1 and DQB1, around 520 for DQA1, 606 for DPA1, and around 460 for DPB1. An early release that covered several hundred HLA-typed donors contained approximately 320 gigabases of sequencing data and some 87 million unique TCR sequences. All discovery cohort repertoires had been generated on a single sequencing platform. Among the roughly 390 genotyped donors, about 85% belonged to the genetic ancestry cluster associated with self-reported Caucasian donors. In a later analysis, previously published TCR beta repertoires from 500 to 750 donors were re-analyzed and high-resolution HLA genotyping was added so that TCR occurrence patterns could be studied. Several DR-DQ haplotypes were treated as single units for association and clustering because of strong linkage in the cohort. An earlier analysis of several hundred of the donors used high-throughput TCR beta sequencing to judge whether each TCR beta V gene segment behaved as functional or pseudogenic. To predict cytomegalovirus infection status, the study brought together high-throughput TCR immunosequencing, statistical association of individual TCRs with disease status, and machine learning. A later genetic analysis took genome-wide SNP genotypes for about 55% of the 666 donors and used that subset as a discovery cohort. Using immunosequencing, the study profiled T cell repertoires from about 650 subjects and related those repertoires to cytomegalovirus serostatus. Among about 400 genotyped donors of the cohort, an average of roughly 230,000 unique TCR beta nucleotide sequences was sequenced per donor, of which 15% to 20% were non-productive. Rather than using new phenotypic data, the later analysis identified candidate immune exposures from TCR beta sequences and from how often those sequences occurred across donors. Besides the first cohort of 666 subjects, a separate validation cohort made up of 120 different subjects was used. Donor age, sex, ethnicity and CMV serostatus were compiled alongside the repertoire data. The study aimed to test whether cataloging public T cell receptors could reveal signatures of past pathogen exposure. Both class I and class II loci were covered by HLA typing, at four-digit resolution. Summary of the overall study and its limitations: The sequencing pipeline was judged likely to have produced a cluster of highly shared sequence variants as a technical artifact. In a later analysis, the rate of TCR association differed among HLA loci, with DRB1 alleles having the most associated TCRs and HLA-C alleles having the fewest. A later genetic analysis reported fewer N-insertions in productive TCRs among donors in an Asian-associated ancestry cluster than the roughly 700-donor mean. Linkage disequilibrium might explain the correlated functional status among segregating V segments, but an unknown experimental factor could not be excluded. Most TCR sequences were observed very rarely across donors, whereas some public TCRs were present in many individuals. The earlier analysis of about 600 of the donors excluded over 15 rarely observed V segments, including chromosome 9 orphons, because counts were too low. A later genetic analysis associated a missense DCLRE1C variant with V-gene and J-gene trimming of TCR beta chains, and an independent cohort replicated the association. In an earlier analysis of under 600 of the donors, most TCR beta V segments were observed in productive rearrangements about 90% or about 30% of the time, broadly matching IMGT annotations. Strong co-occurrence of HLA alleles, especially DR and DQ, made assigning TCR associations to individual alleles difficult. The cohort was sequenced for TCR beta chains only, and without alpha or paired-chain data the features that could be detected were limited. A later analysis associated around 16,000 TCR beta sequences with specific HLA alleles at a false discovery rate of 0.05. HLA typing was unavailable for some donors at each locus, so association tests used only the typed subset. The only immune exposure information available for the cohort was CMV serostatus. In vitro tests confirmed that a few of the cytomegalovirus-associated TCR beta chains recognize cytomegalovirus antigens. A further reported finding was that TCR beta sequences accurately predicted the HLA-A and HLA-B alleles for most subjects in the first cohort. A later analysis found that most CMV-associated TCR beta chains appeared HLA-restricted, with HLA associations seemingly driven largely by CMV exposure. Several of the top co-occurrence clusters appeared to be linked to parvovirus B19, influenza, CMV and Epstein-Barr virus, according to a later analysis. The classifier was reported to diagnose cytomegalovirus status with high specificity and sensitivity in both the original and validation cohorts. According to the authors, the approach could potentially be generalized to other disease states and immunological phenotypes. Presence/absence analyses assumed roughly uniform sequencing depth across donors, an assumption that may not hold. The study gave a list of under 200 TCR beta chains associated with cytomegalovirus. In a later analysis, HLA-associated TCR beta chains showed more clonal expansion and lower generation probabilities than non-associated chains that were equally common.

Receptor libraries were prepared by the immunoSEQ multiplex PCR assay. The multiplex PCR relied on a mix of 60 forward primers for TCR Vbeta segments and 13 reverse primers for TCR Jbeta segments. Amplification of the CDR3 region of rearranged TCR beta genes was performed with a multiplex PCR assay on genomic DNA. On the Illumina HiSeq System, the amplified TCR beta libraries were sequenced as 87-base-pair reads. The source study handled its data this way. In a later analysis, tens of millions of unique TCR beta chains were counted across the roughly 610 repertoires, and around 10 million of these chains were shared by at least two donors. To remove PCR and sequencing errors, raw reads were error-corrected and collapsed into unique sequences using a nearest-neighbor algorithm that merged closely related sequences. V, D and J gene segments were assigned by aligning CDR3 sequences to IMGT reference sequences. For a sequence to be retained, a match of at least six nucleotides was required to both a V gene segment and a J gene segment. Rearrangements were classified as productive when the CDR3 lacked stop codons and remained in frame with V and J, and all other rearrangements were classified as non-productive. CDR3 was defined according to IMGT convention as the region running from the second conserved V-encoded cysteine to the conserved J-encoded phenylalanine. The earlier analysis of some 550 of the donors excluded any sequence lacking an unambiguous match to a single V gene segment. In an earlier analysis of around 600 of the donors, V segments were called functional above 56.7% productive rearrangements and were called segregating when the between-donor standard deviation exceeded 5%. A statistical classification framework was developed to diagnose cytomegalovirus status using the catalog of TCR beta chain sequences. A later analysis assigned V and J genes by comparing TCR nucleotide sequences with IMGT/GENE-DB human TR gene sequences. Using the TCRdist pipeline, a later analysis assigned CDR3 sequences along with most-parsimonious VDJ recombination scenarios. In a later analysis, each TCR beta chain was defined by its CDR3 amino acid sequence together with its V-gene family, and reads lacking a unique V-gene family were excluded. In a later analysis, approximately 640 highly shared, low-generation-probability nucleotide sequences were removed to address suspected cross-contamination and a sequencing artifact. In a later analysis, a clonal expansion index was calculated for each public chain from normalized within-repertoire ranks of inferred template counts. A later analysis computed generation probabilities with a VDJ recombination model fitted to out-of-frame rearrangements, and checked the results against IGoR. In a later analysis, hypergeometric tests were used to score TCR-TCR, TCR-HLA and TCR-CMV co-occurrence, with a repertoire-size bias correction applied to TCR pairs. In a later analysis, false discovery rates were estimated by permuting HLA or CMV assignments 20 times. In a later analysis, co-occurring TCRs were grouped using DBSCAN, with TCRdist sequence similarity added in when clustering inside HLA-allele-positive subsets. Repertoires with fewer than 30,000 or more than 120,000 public chains, plus five repertoires with anomalous nucleotide sharing, were excluded from co-occurrence clustering. TCRdb took this table from immuneACCESS and kept in-frame rearrangements with V and J called. Such tables lack part of the clones; where checked against another copy, unresolved V genes explain under half of the gap, and the rest is unexplained. V, J and clone size are those of that table, while D and trimming were read from the DNA. The sample data list roughly 100,000 clones, and approximately 80% of these were observed just once. Clones ranked in the top ten supply roughly 5% of the sample.

Concerning this clone: Its antigen is not yet known. Base qualities were left out, and no much larger clone turns up one base away.

The cohort consisted of more than 650 healthy bone marrow donors. All cohort members were sampled while nominally healthy, although unrecorded immune exposures were likely present. The donor was CMV seropositive and belonged to the group of more than 250 seropositive cohort members. Each donor provided a peripheral blood sample, and peripheral blood mononuclear cells were used for TCR beta sequencing. Genomic DNA extraction from the blood cell samples was performed with the Qiagen DNeasy Blood Extraction Kit. This TCR derives from a man aged 25-45 years in good health and CMV-seropositive. The material sequenced was PBMCs.

The CDR3 protein is CASSKVGPPDSGANVLTF. DNA sequence: TGTGCCAGCAGCAAAGTGGGGCCTCCGGACTCTGGGGCCAACGTCCTGACTTTC. The chain is assembled from TRBV21-1 and TRBJ2-6; the D call in the table, TRBD1, was not verified against the DNA. TRBV21-1 is given as a pseudogene. The CDR3, cysteine through phenylalanine, is 18 amino acids long. The entry retains the CDR3 DNA only, 54 bases that are in frame from base 1.